This TCR beta chain was identified in a study of T cell responses to AZD1222 COVID-19 vaccine. The CDR3 has 14 amino acids. The V gene's germline CDR1 is MNHEY and CDR2 SVGAGI. V was clipped by 5 bases and J by 8 bases; unmatched bases: 9. General study results and limits: White British donors predominated, females outnumbered males, and clonal diversity was possibly underestimated. Spike-wide coverage was observed for vaccine-associated CD4 TCRs, with dominant responses at 160-218 and 743-854. At baseline, seropositivity was found in only five or six AZD1222 recipients.

Assay used: immunoSEQ multiplex PCR; TCRdb lists only in-frame clones, some missing. The sample carries 65,000 to 70,000 clones, 70% to 90% recorded once. Of note for this clone: Its antigen is currently unknown.

The sequence came from an adult who received the AZD1222 COVID-19 vaccine. The sequencing here drew on peripheral blood, taken 28 days after the second AZD1222 dose. The V and J genes are TRBV6-5 and TRBJ1-2; 9 bases fit TRBD1. CDR3 residues: CASSTGWTGEGYTF. CDR3 bases: TGTGCCAGCAGTACAGGGTGGACAGGGGAAGGCTACACCTTC.